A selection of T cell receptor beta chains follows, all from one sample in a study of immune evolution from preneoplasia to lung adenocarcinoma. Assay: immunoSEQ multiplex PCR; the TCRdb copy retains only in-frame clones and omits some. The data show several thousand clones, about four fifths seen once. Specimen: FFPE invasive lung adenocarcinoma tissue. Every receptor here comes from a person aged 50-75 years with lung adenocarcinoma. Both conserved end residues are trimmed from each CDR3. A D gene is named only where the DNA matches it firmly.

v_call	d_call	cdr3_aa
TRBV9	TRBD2	ASSPRPGLAGAETQY
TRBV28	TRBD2	ASSLLTSVGETQY
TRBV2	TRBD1	ASTQEGAGNEQY
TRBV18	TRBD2	ASSTSGRPYEQY
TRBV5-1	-	ASSLTGSGNTIY
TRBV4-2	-	ASKSGGLGYT
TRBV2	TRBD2	ASTLRGTSGRVTAYEQY
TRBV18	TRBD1	ASSPTGKYGEKLF
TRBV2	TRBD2	ASTTSGTSGVQY
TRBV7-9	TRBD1	ASSEGQGGDGYT
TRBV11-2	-	ASSSIYGYT
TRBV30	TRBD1	AWERQGNEKLF
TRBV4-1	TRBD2	ASSPYLAGGPGNEQF
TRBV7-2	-	ASSKRANYEQY
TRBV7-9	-	ASSPPRGNTEAF
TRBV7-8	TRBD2	ASSVGLAVHYNEQSWF
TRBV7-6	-	ASSLEVSGTNTGELF
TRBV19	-	ASSMGTSTNEKLF
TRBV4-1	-	ASSPKAGGGQSYNEQF
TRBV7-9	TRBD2	ASSPGGFIGTQY